The next 30 T cell receptor beta chains were all read from a single sample in a study of Graves' ophthalmopathy and Graves' hyperthyroidism (dated by TCRdb to the late 2010s). The data were produced on an Illumina HiSeq 2000. For repertoire sequencing, TCR beta CDR3 regions were amplified from RNA transcripts. HTBI primers and the Qiagen OneStep RT-PCR kit were used in a first-round RT-PCR, which was followed by a second-round multiplex PCR, size selection and purification. Through fastp at Q25 and MiXCR, TCRdb rebuilt clones from the public reads, retaining in-frame beta chains. Identical CDR3 proteins give one entry, which carries the most common genes and DNA. The sample table holds 360,000 or so distinct CDR3 sequences, of which approximately 20% were seen once. The ten largest clonotypes hold 1.6% of the sample. The sequencing input was peripheral blood. The receptors come from a woman between 18 and 29 years old with Graves' ophthalmopathy. Donor details come from another sample of the same person, matched by shared clones.

This clonotype has a count of ten or more. The chain combines TRBV15 with TRBJ2-2, with D possibly matching TRBD2 (6 bases). The V gene's germline CDR1 is LNHNV and CDR2 YYDKDF (reference sequence). The CDR3 runs to 17 residues. V was cut by 1 base and J by 7 bases, with 19 bases left in between. CDR3 DNA sequence: TGTGCCACCAGCAGAGCCCGGCGGGATGGGGCCCTCGGGGAGCTGTTTTTT. It encodes CATSRARRDGALGELFF.

Ten or more counts support this clonotype. V is TRBV7-8 and J is TRBJ1-1; D may be TRBD1 (6 bases). V gave up 5 bases and J gave up 1 base, with 11 bases separating them. There are 14 residues in the CDR3. Germline lookup yields CDR1 SGHVS and CDR2 FQNEAQ. CDR3 coding DNA: TGTGCCAGCAGCCCGGGACACAGGAACACTGAAGCTTTCTTT. Translated, it gives CASSPGHRNTEAFF.

There are many counts of this clonotype. The chain uses TRBV20-1 and TRBJ2-5, with no clear D. Trimming cost V 8 bases and J 0 bases, with 19 bases left between them. The CDR3 consists of 15 residues. The germline gives CDR1 DFQATT, CDR2 SNEGSKA (reference sequence). CDR3 loop: CSTKSPQEYQETQYF. CDR3 DNA sequence: TGCAGTACAAAGTCCCCCCAGGAGTACCAAGAGACCCAGTACTTC.

This clonotype was seen more than once but under ten times. This chain's CDR3 is CASSFADRMNTEAFF. The CDR3 bases are TGTGCCAGCAGTTTTGCGGACAGGATGAACACTGAAGCTTTCTTT. This chain connects TRBV28 to TRBJ1-1; TRBD1 aligns across 7 bases. This CDR3 has 15 amino acids. The ends lost 3 bases at V and 0 bases at J; junction bases unmatched: 4. Germline values: CDR1 MDHEN, CDR2 SYDVKM. The entire variable domain, with the rest obtained from reference TRBV28 and TRBJ1-1, is as follows: DVKVTQSSRYLVKRTGEKVFLECVQDMDHENMFWYRQDPGLGLRLIYFSYDVKMKEKGDIPEGYSVSREKKERFSLILESASTNQTSMYLCASSFADRMNTEAFFGQGTRLTVV.

The rearrangement links TRBV6-5 to TRBJ1-1, with D unclear. Germline CDR1 reads MNHEY; CDR2 reads SVGAGI. Trimming shortened V by 0 bases and J by 0 bases, and 5 bases separated the two germline ends. This CDR3 contains 14 residues. The CDR3 DNA follows: TGTGCCAGCAGTTACTCCCCGATGAACACTGAAGCTTTCTTT. It is translated as CASSYSPMNTEAFF.

This clonotype was detected ten times or more. CDR3 sequence: CASRFRGNTGELFF. The DNA of the CDR3 is TGTGCCAGCAGGTTCAGGGGGAACACCGGGGAGCTGTTTTTT. This sequence joins TRBV6-2 or TRBV6-3 and TRBJ2-2; D is perhaps TRBD1 (6 bases). Trimming removed 6 bases from V and 1 base from J, with 9 bases in between. Germline CDR1 and CDR2: MNHEY and SVGEGT. The CDR3 consists of 14 residues.

The chain couples TRBV11-2 to TRBJ2-5; 9 positions match TRBD2. V was clipped by 5 bases and J by 5 bases; unmatched bases: 15. The CDR3 consists of 17 residues. Germline V gives CDR1 SGHAT, CDR2 FQNNGV. The CDR3 nucleotides are TGTGCCAGCAGCCCGAAGCCGGGCCTAGCGGGAATGGAGACCCAGTACTTC. Protein sequence: CASSPKPGLAGMETQYF.

In its sample, this clonotype was seen many times. The V call is TRBV20-1, the J call TRBJ1-1; tentative D call: TRBD1 (5 bases). CDR3 length: 14 residues. Trimming stripped 0 bases from V and 4 bases from J, with 12 bases between. Germline-derived CDR1 and CDR2 are DFQATT and SNEGSKA (reference sequence). CDR3 nucleotide sequence: TGCAGTGCTAGAGATGCGGGGGGGAGCACTGAAGCTTTCTTT. Encoded protein: CSARDAGGSTEAFF.

This clonotype came up many times. This sequence joins TRBV11-2 and TRBJ2-7; perhaps TRBD1 as D (6 bases). Germline loops: CDR1 SGHAT, CDR2 FQNNGV. Deletions cut 4 bases from V and 2 bases from J, with 15 bases between. The CDR3 is 15 amino acids. The CDR3 DNA reads TGTGCCAGCAGCTCCCGAACAGGGAGTCCCTACGAGCAGTACTTC. Translated: CASSSRTGSPYEQYF.

The table lists this clonotype with many counts. The V gene is TRBV12-3 or TRBV12-4, the J gene TRBJ1-5; D remains unclear. Trimming took off 6 bases at V and 4 bases at J, with 10 bases between the two ends. This CDR3 region has 13 residues. Here the CDR3 DNA reads TGTGCCAGCAGCAATTCCTTAAATCAGCCCCAGCATTTT. Translating it yields CASSNSLNQPQHF.

At least ten counts were recorded for this clonotype. The rearrangement uses TRBV12-3 or TRBV12-4 and TRBJ1-6; D is ambiguous. This CDR3 has 15 residues. The ends were cut back, 5 bases at V and 7 bases at J, with 15 bases in the middle. In DNA form, the CDR3 reads TGTGCCAGCAGTAAGCGGTCTGGAGGGAATTCACCCCTCCACTTT. It specifies CASSKRSGGNSPLHF.

To note about this clonotype: This clone may be a read error of a much larger clone one base away. The V call is TRBV11-2, the J call TRBJ2-3; 9 bases agree with TRBD2. The CDR3 has 17 residues. Germline lookup yields CDR1 SGHAT and CDR2 FQNNGV. The CDR3 DNA sequence: TGTGTCAGCAGCCAAGGGACTAGCCTGAGGGGCACAGATACGCAGTATTTT. Residues: CVSSQGTSLRGTDTQYF.

V usage is TRBV10-3 and J usage is TRBJ1-1; no clear D gene. This CDR3 region has 14 residues. In germline, CDR1 is ENHRY, CDR2 SYGVKD. Trimming took 10 bases from V and 0 from J, leaving 15 bases between them. CDR3 residues: CATTPRDVNTEAFF. CDR3 DNA: TGTGCCACTACTCCCCGGGATGTGAACACTGAAGCTTTCTTT.

Concerning this clonotype: Because the CDR3's place on the DNA is in doubt, the DNA is left out and the CDR3 is given as listed by TCRdb. The gene calls are TRBV12-3 or TRBV12-4 and TRBJ2-7; the tabulated D call, TRBD1, remains unverified against the DNA. The CDR3 spans 22 amino acids, including both terminal residues. CDR3 protein: CASSFREGYTFGSGTGVYEQYF.

V and J are TRBV20-1 and TRBJ2-5, with a possible D match to TRBD1 (7 bases). TRBJ2-7 explains the end of the DNA better; the J call may be wrong. The CDR3 sequence is 13 residues long. Germline V gene sequence: CDR1 DFQATT, CDR2 SNEGSKA (reference sequence). CDR3 nucleotide sequence: TGCAGTGCTAGAGCAGGGGGGTCCTACGAGCAGTACTTC. Translating it yields CSARAGGSYEQYF.

This clonotype has a count of ten or more. This chain links TRBV6-5 with TRBJ2-5; 10 bases agree with TRBD1. The V gene end was trimmed by 0 bases and the J gene end by 1 base; junction bases not matched to a gene: 5. The CDR3 sequence is 17 residues long. CDR1 MNHEY and CDR2 SVGAGI come from the germline V gene. The CDR3 bases are TGTGCCAGCAGTTACTCGACGGGACAGGGGCCCCAAGAGACCCAGTACTTC. Translated: CASSYSTGQGPQETQYF.

This clonotype came up many times. The CDR3 sequence is CATSDRSQGSNQPQHF. Here the CDR3 DNA reads TGTGCCACCAGTGACAGAAGTCAGGGGAGCAATCAGCCCCAGCATTTT. The chain recombines TRBV24-1 with TRBJ1-5, with a tentative D call TRBD1 (6 bases). Between the trimmed V and J ends, which lost 4 bases and 1 base, there was a span of 13 bases. CDR3 length: 16 amino acids. Germline loops: CDR1 KGHDR, CDR2 SFDVKD.

The table lists this clonotype with a few counts. The chain carries TRBV28 and TRBJ2-5; no clear D gene. The germline V and J ends were trimmed by 5 bases and 4 bases, with 11 bases remaining between them. The CDR3 covers 13 residues. CDR1 and CDR2 (germline): MDHEN, SYDVKM. The CDR3 bases are TGTGCCAGCAGTCAACCGGCTACAGAGACCCAGTACTTC. Protein product: CASSQPATETQYF. Using reference TRBV28 and TRBJ2-5 for the parts outside the CDR3, the full variable domain is DVKVTQSSRYLVKRTGEKVFLECVQDMDHENMFWYRQDPGLGLRLIYFSYDVKMKEKGDIPEGYSVSREKKERFSLILESASTNQTSMYLCASSQPATETQYFGPGTRLLVL.

The table lists this clonotype with many counts. The J gene is TRBJ2-5, the V gene TRBV27; 13 bases agree with TRBD2. V was clipped by 5 bases and J by 3 bases; unmatched bases: 6. The CDR3 has 16 amino acids. CDR1 and CDR2 (germline): MNHEY, SMNVEV (reference sequence). CDR3 in amino acids: CASSQRTSGSKETQYF. Written as DNA, the CDR3 is TGTGCCAGCAGTCAAAGGACTAGCGGGAGTAAAGAGACCCAGTACTTC.

This clonotype was seen at least ten times. The chain couples TRBV7-9 to TRBJ1-2, with 7 bases that match TRBD1. The CDR3 has 14 amino acids. The V gene end was trimmed by 5 bases and the J gene end by 6 bases; junction bases not matched to a gene: 9. The V gene's germline CDR1 is SEHNR and CDR2 FQNEAQ (reference sequence). The CDR3 sequence is CASSTRQGTDGYTF. The DNA of the CDR3 is TGTGCCAGCAGCACCCGACAGGGTACGGATGGCTACACCTTC.

This clonotype is a singleton in its sample. In DNA form, the CDR3 reads TGTGCCAGCAGTTGGGCGGCTAGCGGGCAAGAGACCCAGTACTTC. It is translated as CASSWAASGQETQYF. This rearrangement joins TRBV28 to TRBJ2-5; 8 bases are a match to TRBD2. The J segment lost 2 bases and the V segment lost 4 bases, leaving 6 bases of the junction unmatched. This CDR3 has 15 residues. From germline, CDR1 is MDHEN and CDR2 SYDVKM. Full variable domain (rest looked up from reference TRBV28 and TRBJ2-5): DVKVTQSSRYLVKRTGEKVFLECVQDMDHENMFWYRQDPGLGLRLIYFSYDVKMKEKGDIPEGYSVSREKKERFSLILESASTNQTSMYLCASSWAASGQETQYFGPGTRLLVL.

This chain links TRBV15 with TRBJ2-2; D uncertain. V lost 1 base and J 1 base, leaving 4 bases between the germline ends. CDR3 length equals 14 residues. Germline V gene sequence: CDR1 LNHNV, CDR2 YYDKDF (reference sequence). CDR3 DNA: TGTGCCACCAGCAGAGGAGGGAACACCGGGGAGCTGTTTTTT. Translated, it gives CATSRGGNTGELFF.

This clonotype showed up many times. The chain has TRBV7-3 and TRBJ2-4; weak D call: TRBD1 (5 bases). The CDR3 covers 16 residues. The V end was cut by 0 bases, the J end by 1 base, with 10 bases between. From germline, CDR1 is SGHTA and CDR2 FQGTGA. As DNA, the CDR3 is TGTGCCAGCAGCTTAACACAGGCGACCGCCAAAAACATTCAGTACTTC. This gives the protein CASSLTQATAKNIQYF.

The V gene is TRBV6-2 or TRBV6-3, the J gene TRBJ1-2; 7 bases are a match to TRBD1. The trim removed 0 bases at V and 8 bases at J, leaving 12 bases unmatched. Germline CDR1 MNHEY, CDR2 SVGEGT. This CDR3 region has 16 residues. The CDR3 is CASSYSVTTGRSGYTF. CDR3 DNA sequence: TGTGCCAGCAGTTACTCGGTTACGACAGGGAGGTCCGGCTACACCTTC.

The chain combines TRBV30 with TRBJ2-7; tentative D call: TRBD1 (5 bases). Trimming removed 3 bases from V and 2 bases from J, with 5 bases in between. This CDR3 spans 11 amino acids. CDR1 GTSNPN and CDR2 SVGIG come from the germline V gene (reference sequence). The CDR3 DNA reads as TGTGCCTGGAGCAGGGCCTACGAGCAGTACTTC. Its protein product is CAWSRAYEQYF.

This clonotype was seen at least ten times. This chain links TRBV11-2 with TRBJ1-1, with a weak D call TRBD1 (5 bases). V gave up 2 bases and J gave up 4 bases, with 11 bases separating them. The CDR3 runs to 14 residues. Germline V gives CDR1 SGHAT, CDR2 FQNNGV. The CDR3, as DNA: TGTGCCAGCAGCTTATGGGGCAAAGGCACTGAAGCTTTCTTT. It codes for CASSLWGKGTEAFF.

This clonotype was detected ten times or more. The chain recombines TRBV7-9 with TRBJ1-1, with a tentative D call TRBD1 (6 bases). CDR1 is SEHNR and CDR2 is FQNEAQ in the germline V gene (reference sequence). The CDR3 has 15 residues. Trimming left V 5 bases short and J 6 bases short, with 19 bases between. This chain's CDR3 is CASSLIQGLSSEAFF. CDR3 sequence (DNA): TGTGCCAGCAGCCTGATACAGGGACTCTCTTCTGAAGCTTTCTTT. The full variable domain, in which reference TRBV7-9 and TRBJ1-1 provide the parts outside the CDR3, is DTGVSQNPRHKITKRGQNVTFRCDPISEHNRLYWYRQTLGQGPEFLTYFQNEAQLEKSRLLSDRFSAERPKGSFSTLEIQRTEQGDSAMYLCASSLIQGLSSEAFFGQGTRLTVV.

The V gene is TRBV6-2 or TRBV6-3, the J gene TRBJ2-7, with 7 bases lining up with TRBD2. CDR3 length: 15 amino acids. With 6 bases clipped from V and 6 bases from J, the junction kept 14 bases outside the gene matches. Germline V CDR1 and CDR2: MNHEY, SVGEGT. CDR3 nucleotides: TGTGCCAGCAGAACACTCCTAGCGGTAGGAGGCGAGCAGTACTTC. Translated, it gives CASRTLLAVGGEQYF.

This clonotype has ten or more counts. The chain uses TRBV20-1 and TRBJ1-2, with D possibly being TRBD1 (6 bases). CDR3 size: 17 residues. Trimming removed 0 bases at V and 5 bases at J, with 22 bases between. The germline V gene has CDR1 DFQATT and CDR2 SNEGSKA (reference sequence). The CDR3 is CSARDPPPTGVGYGYTF. In DNA, the CDR3 is TGCAGTGCTAGAGATCCCCCGCCGACAGGCGTGGGGTATGGCTACACCTTC.

J is TRBJ2-7 and V is TRBV19; maybe TRBD2 (6 bases). Between the trimmed V and J ends, which lost 5 bases and 3 bases, there was a span of 11 bases. CDR3 length: 13 amino acids. The germline V gene has CDR1 LNHDA and CDR2 SQIVND (reference sequence). In nucleotides, the CDR3 is TGTGCCAGTAGTTACGGAGGGCACTACGAGCAGTACTTC. Protein: CASSYGGHYEQYF.